Each of the 24 T cell receptor beta chains below was sequenced from the same sample in a study of shared clonotypes between healthy human individuals. Some clones are missing from TCRdb's copy, which holds only in-frame ones; the method was immunoSEQ multiplex PCR. Of over a million clones listed, 75% were seen once; the top ten hold nearly 1.5%. The sample was memory CD4+ T cells sorted from blood. Regarding subset: CD45RA-negative fraction. Source of these receptors: a man aged 18 to 30 in good health.

Comments on this clone: The junction does not match germline at one end; this may be a read error. This chain joins TRBV2 and TRBJ2-7; 12 nucleotides line up with TRBD2. CDR1 and CDR2 (germline): SNHLY, FYNNEI. The CDR3 has 14 amino acids. The CDR3 DNA reads TGTGCCACCAAGATCCCGACTAGCGGGAGTCTACAGTCCTTC. Translation gives CATKIPTSGSLQSF.

This clone was counted once. This chain connects TRBV5-6 to TRBJ2-5, with D perhaps TRBD1 (6 bases). V was trimmed by 6 bases and J by 5 bases, leaving 23 bases between them. This CDR3 has 16 residues. Germline V gene lookup returns CDR1 SGHDT and CDR2 YYEEEE. CDR3 sequence (DNA): TGTGCCAGCAACTGGGGGCCCTTGGCCGAGGCGGAGACCCAGTACTTC. Residues: CASNWGPLAEAETQYF. Complete variable domain (other parts from reference TRBV5-6 and TRBJ2-5): DAGVTQSPTHLIKTRGQQVTLRCSPKSGHDTVSWYQQALGQGPQFIFQYYEEEERQRGNFPDRFSGHQFPNYSSELNVNALLLGDSALYLCASNWGPLAEAETQYFGPGTRLLVL.

With respect to this clone: Different DNA sequences within this sample yield the same CDR3. The V and J genes are TRBV7-2 and TRBJ1-1; D gene ambiguous. This CDR3 contains 15 residues. Trimming took off 1 base at V and 0 bases at J, with 9 bases between the two ends. Germline CDR1 is SGHTA and CDR2 is FQGNSA. The CDR3 region is CASSLGAGMNTEAFF. The CDR3 DNA reads as TGTGCCAGCAGCTTAGGGGCAGGTATGAACACTGAAGCTTTCTTT.

This chain uses TRBV7-3 with TRBJ2-7; 8 bases line up with TRBD1. CDR1 is SGHTA, CDR2 FQGTGA, per germline. Losses at the gene ends were 5 bases for V and 12 bases for J; bases not matched to a gene: 9. The CDR3 contains 12 residues. The DNA for the CDR3 is TGTGCCAGCAGCCTACAGGGGGGTTCCTGGTACTTC. Protein product: CASSLQGGSWYF. The full variable domain, completed using reference TRBV7-3 and TRBJ2-7, is GAGVSQTPSNKVTEKGKYVELRCDPISGHTALYWYRQSLGQGPEFLIYFQGTGAADDSGLPNDRFFAVRPEGSVSTLKIQRTERGDSAVYLCASSLQGGSWYFGPGTRLTVT.

This chain uses TRBV4-1 with TRBJ2-1; weak D call: TRBD2 (6 bases). Germline-derived CDR1 and CDR2 are MGHRA and YSYEKL. Trimming took off 4 bases at V and 9 bases at J, with 13 bases between the two ends. The CDR3 loop spans 13 amino acids. This CDR3 is CASSPYLEGEQFF. For the CDR3, the DNA is TGCGCCAGCAGCCCATACTTGGAGGGTGAGCAGTTCTTC.

The rearrangement joins TRBV25-1 to TRBJ1-2; D is uncertain. CDR1 MGHDK and CDR2 SYGVNS come from the germline V gene. The CDR3 loop spans 13 amino acids. The V and J ends lost 3 bases and 8 bases respectively, with 13 bases between them. The CDR3 is CASSDGATYGYTF. CDR3 bases: TGTGCCAGCAGTGATGGTGCGACATACGGCTACACCTTC.

For this clone: It may be a read error: a sequence one base away is much more abundant. This sequence joins TRBV7-8 and TRBJ1-3, with a tentative D call TRBD1 (6 bases). CDR3 size: 15 residues. V was trimmed by 2 bases and J by 0 bases, leaving 8 bases between them. Germline assignment: CDR1 SGHVS and CDR2 FQNEAQ. In DNA, the CDR3 is TGTGCCAGCAGCTTATCGGACAGCTCTGGAAACACCATATATTTT. Its protein product is CASSLSDSSGNTIYF.

V and J are TRBV19 and TRBJ1-2, with a weak D call TRBD1 (5 bases). CDR1 and CDR2 from the germline V gene are LNHDA and SQIVND (reference sequence). The CDR3 is 12 residues long. With 6 bases removed from V and 8 bases from J, the gap between germline ends came to 13 bases. CDR3 protein: CASRGPAGGYTF. The CDR3 DNA reads as TGTGCCAGTAGGGGGCCCGCGGGAGGCTACACCTTC.

V usage is TRBV5-4 and J usage is TRBJ1-6; maybe TRBD1 (5 bases). CDR3 size: 18 residues. The V gene lost 3 bases and the J gene lost 7 bases, with 23 bases spanning the gap. Per the germline V gene, CDR1 is SGHNT and CDR2 is YYREEE (reference sequence). The CDR3 reads CASSYWGGPTFRNSPLHF. The CDR3, as DNA: TGTGCCAGCAGCTACTGGGGGGGACCCACATTCCGGAATTCACCCCTCCACTTT.

This rearrangement joins TRBV5-4 to TRBJ2-3, with 10 bases identical to TRBD2. From germline, CDR1 is SGHNT and CDR2 YYREEE (reference sequence). J was trimmed by 0 bases and V by 4 bases; bases with no gene match: 5. CDR3 length: 16 amino acids. The CDR3 coding sequence is TGTGCCAGCAGCAGAGCAGCGGGAGGGAGCACAGATACGCAGTATTTT. Its translation is CASSRAAGGSTDTQYF.

V is TRBV2 and J is TRBJ2-1, with unresolved D. Between the trimmed V and J ends, which lost 4 bases and 7 bases, there was a span of 17 bases. The germline V gene encodes CDR1 SNHLY and CDR2 FYNNEI. The CDR3 covers 15 residues. This chain's CDR3 is CASSGGRVMENEQFF. The DNA for the CDR3 is TGTGCCAGCAGTGGTGGAAGGGTCATGGAGAATGAGCAGTTCTTC.

This clone was counted a single time. The CDR3 bases are TGTGCCAGCAGCTTAGCCCTGGGACCGCCCTACGAGCAGTACTTC. Translated: CASSLALGPPYEQYF. The rearrangement uses TRBV7-8 and TRBJ2-7; TRBD1 or TRBD2 may be the D gene (5 bases each). This CDR3 region has 15 residues. The germline V gene has CDR1 SGHVS and CDR2 FQNEAQ. V was pared by 0 bases and J by 2 bases, with 11 bases between.

The chain employs TRBV10-3 and TRBJ2-5, with a weak D call TRBD1 (5 bases). The tail of the sequence fits TRBJ2-7 better, so the J call may be wrong. The germline gives CDR1 ENHRY, CDR2 SYGVKD. This CDR3 contains 13 residues. CDR3 nucleotide sequence: TGTGCCATCAGTGGTGGCAGGGAACACGAGCAGTACTTC. Translated, it gives CAISGGREHEQYF.

A word on this clone: The same CDR3 arises from other DNA sequences in this sample as well. The chain combines TRBV7-2 with TRBJ2-2; D is undetermined. V dropped 1 base and J dropped 1 base, with 4 bases sitting between them. This CDR3 has 14 residues. CDR1 and CDR2 from the germline V gene are SGHTA and FQGNSA. The DNA for the CDR3 is TGTGCCAGCAGCTTAGTTGGGAACACCGGGGAGCTGTTTTTT. Amino acids: CASSLVGNTGELFF.

The count of this clone is one. V gene TRBV6-5 combines with J gene TRBJ1-3; maybe TRBD1 (5 bases). V shed 2 bases and J shed 4 bases, with 15 bases lying between them. The germline V gene has CDR1 MNHEY and CDR2 SVGAGI. This CDR3 contains 16 residues. The CDR3 protein is CASSYGGELTGNTIYF. CDR3 coding DNA: TGTGCCAGCAGTTACGGGGGGGAGTTGACCGGAAACACCATATATTTT.

The V call is TRBV7-2, the J call TRBJ2-7, with D perhaps matching TRBD2 (6 bases). This CDR3 contains 15 residues. CDR1 SGHTA and CDR2 FQGNSA come from the germline V gene. Trimming pared 4 bases from V and 3 bases from J, leaving 16 bases between. CDR3 sequence: CASSSGPPTSYEQYF. CDR3 DNA: TGTGCCAGCAGCTCGGGGCCTCCGACTAGCTACGAGCAGTACTTC.

The chain has TRBV30 and TRBJ2-5, with D perhaps TRBD1 or TRBD2 (9 bases each). With the DNA end fitting TRBJ2-7 better, the J assignment may be wrong. The CDR3 totals 15 residues. Germline loops: CDR1 GTSNPN, CDR2 SVGIG (reference sequence). The CDR3 here is CAWSTGGGRAYEQYF. The CDR3 DNA is TGTGCCTGGAGCACAGGGGGCGGGAGGGCCTACGAGCAGTACTTC.

There are a few counts of this clone. CDR3 sequence: CASSPGGQSETQYF. CDR3 DNA sequence: TGTGCCAGCAGCCCAGGGGGACAGTCAGAGACCCAGTACTTC. The genes are TRBV5-4 and TRBJ2-5; 7 positions agree with TRBD1. The J segment lost 4 bases and the V segment lost 4 bases, leaving 7 bases of the junction unmatched. In germline, CDR1 is SGHNT, CDR2 YYREEE (reference sequence). CDR3 size: 14 residues.

This chain joins TRBV7-2 and TRBJ1-5; 11 positions match TRBD1. This CDR3 contains 17 residues. From germline, CDR1 is SGHTA and CDR2 FQGNSA. V lost 5 bases to trimming and J lost 7 bases; unmatched junction nucleotides: 13. CDR3 in amino acids: CASSANRTGGSRQPQHF. In DNA, the CDR3 is TGTGCCAGCAGCGCAAATAGGACAGGGGGCTCGAGACAGCCCCAGCATTTT.

The gene calls are TRBV28 and TRBJ2-5, with 9 bases that match TRBD1. The CDR3 contains 15 residues. CDR1 and CDR2 (germline): MDHEN, SYDVKM. Trimming at V came to 4 bases and at J to 0 bases, leaving 3 bases not matched to a gene. CDR3 bases: TGTGCCAGCAGTTCCCGACAGGGGGACCAAGAGACCCAGTACTTC. Its protein is CASSSRQGDQETQYF.

The chain has TRBV9 and TRBJ2-3; 7 bases are a match to TRBD1. Per germline, CDR1 SGDLS and CDR2 YYNGEE. After removal of 6 bases from V and 2 bases from J, the junction contained 3 bases not matched to a gene. The CDR3 covers 13 residues. The CDR3, as DNA: TGTGCCAGCAAGGACAGGTTCACAGATACGCAGTATTTT. This sequence encodes CASKDRFTDTQYF.

The gene calls are TRBV7-2 and TRBJ1-3; a weak D match, TRBD1 (6 bases). CDR1 is SGHTA and CDR2 is FQGNSA in the germline V gene. This CDR3 region has 15 residues. Trimming pared 5 bases from V and 2 bases from J, leaving 13 bases between. CDR3 in amino acids: CASSPRGGAGNTIYF. The CDR3 DNA is TGTGCCAGCAGCCCCAGAGGGGGGGCTGGAAACACCATATATTTT.

Comments on this clone: This sample also contains other DNA sequences that code for the same CDR3. The chain links TRBV7-2 to TRBJ1-4; the D gene is possibly TRBD1 (5 bases). This CDR3 has 14 amino acids. Germline CDR1 is SGHTA and CDR2 is FQGNSA. With 1 base removed from V and 4 bases from J, the gap between germline ends came to 7 bases. The DNA for the CDR3 is TGTGCCAGCAGCTTAGGGGGGAGTAATGAAAAACTGTTTTTT. Its translation: CASSLGGSNEKLFF.

The rearrangement uses TRBV2 and TRBJ2-7, with 10 bases aligning to TRBD2. Trimming at V came to 6 bases and at J to 3 bases, leaving 8 bases not matched to a gene. Germline CDR1 and CDR2: SNHLY and FYNNEI. The CDR3 contains 15 residues. CDR3 protein: CASRPRSSGSYEQYF. The CDR3 DNA reads TGTGCCAGCAGGCCTAGATCTAGCGGGAGCTACGAGCAGTACTTC.